This record covers a single T cell receptor beta chain. What it recognizes is unknown. The data derive from a study of shared clonotypes between healthy human individuals. Study in general: A donor's plate count was three for CD4 naive and three for CD4 memory; CD8 naive had two and CD8 memory one. Study-wide results and caveats: Richness estimates generally favored naive over memory subsets. Clonotypes that were shared across a handful of donors made up roughly 5.2% of naive CD4 clonotypes.

CD45RO-negative, CCR7-positively selected cells formed the naive CD8 fraction, excluding terminally differentiated effector memory CD45RA+ cells. Those who donated, Caucasian adults without exception, all lived in Nashville, Tennessee. This CDR3 has 14 amino acids. Per the germline V gene, CDR1 is MNHNS and CDR2 is SASEGT. Losses at the gene ends were 4 bases for V and 5 bases for J; bases not matched to a gene: 2. Measured with immunoSEQ multiplex PCR; TCRdb has only the in-frame clones, and not every one. The sample carries about 590,000 clones, 95% to 96% recorded once. This TCR was sampled from a woman in her twenties or thirties in good health. This chain links TRBV6-1 with TRBJ1-5; 10 bases are shared with TRBD1. Material for sequencing was naive CD8+ T cells sorted from blood. The CDR3 coding sequence is TGTGCCAGCAGTGCCGGGACAGGGGATCAGCCCCAGCATTTT. This translates into CASSAGTGDQPQHF.